The rows below give T cell receptor beta chains drawn from one sample of a study of blood T cell repertoires in COVID-19. The assay was immunoSEQ multiplex PCR, and TCRdb's table has in-frame clones only and misses some. This table has hundreds of thousands of clones, about 88% appearing once. The material sequenced was PBMCs or T cells enriched from blood (not recorded which). All receptors derive from a woman aged 50 to 65 who had recovered from COVID-19. Each CDR3 is given with its conserved first and last residue. A D gene is named only where the DNA matches it firmly.

NA TRBJ2-2 TRBV19 CASSIDLRGRNTGELFF
NA TRBJ1-4 TRBV18 CASSLDSGTLEKLFF
NA TRBJ1-1 TRBV6-5 CASSYSTRGEAFF
TRBD1 TRBJ1-2 TRBV5-1 CASSQGTGKGSGYTF
TRBD1 TRBJ2-1 TRBV6-5 CASRFDRGDEQFF
TRBD2 TRBJ2-2 TRBV3-1/TRBV3-2 CASSSGLAVNTGELFF
TRBD1 TRBJ1-4 TRBV7-9 CASSVTGTGFEKLFF
TRBD1 TRBJ2-3 TRBV2 CASSEAGGADTQYF
TRBD1 TRBJ1-2 TRBV6-5 CASRGGQPSLVYTF
NA TRBJ2-7 TRBV11-1 CASTSLGSGSYEQYF
NA TRBJ2-3 TRBV6-2/TRBV6-3 CASSYALGGSTDTQYF
TRBD1 TRBJ1-1 TRBV5-6 CASSLGTGGSQAFF
TRBD1 TRBJ2-7 TRBV28 CASSLPDRGPYEQYF
TRBD2 TRBJ2-1 TRBV18 CASSYIAGGTPNEQFF
NA TRBJ2-1 TRBV7-2 CASSLLPGNNEQFF
NA TRBJ1-6 TRBV3-1/TRBV3-2 CASSQDREASPLHF
TRBD1 TRBJ2-7 TRBV18 CASSTLQGDEQYF
TRBD2 TRBJ2-7 TRBV6-2/TRBV6-3 CASSPRGGVYEQYF
NA TRBJ1-5 TRBV6-2/TRBV6-3 CASSYSSGAIQPQHF
NA TRBJ1-1 TRBV5-5 CASSLYSKTEAFF
NA TRBJ2-1 TRBV28 CASHPFIAEHRNEQFF
TRBD2 TRBJ2-7 TRBV7-6 CASSLSGSRDEQYF
NA TRBJ1-1 TRBV12-3/TRBV12-4 CASSRQTNTEAFF
NA TRBJ1-3 TRBV7-8 CASSLAHAGNTIYF
NA TRBJ1-5 TRBV6-2/TRBV6-3 CASSYIRGNQPQHF
NA TRBJ1-2 TRBV28 CASREQIYGYTF
TRBD2 TRBJ2-1 TRBV27 CASSAPLAGTNNEQFF
NA TRBJ1-4 TRBV15 CATRGGITNEKLFF
NA TRBJ1-2 TRBV18 CASSPSLESWGYTF
NA TRBJ2-2 TRBV24-1 CATSDPSGLAGELFF
NA TRBJ1-4 TRBV18 CASSPSPGVSEKLFF
NA TRBJ2-6 TRBV4-3 CASSQAQGAGANVLTF
NA TRBJ2-3 TRBV5-1 CASNRDTSTDTQYF
NA TRBJ1-3 TRBV6-5 CASSTAGNTIYF
TRBD1 TRBJ2-7 TRBV28 CASKRPGQGYGDEQYF
TRBD1 TRBJ1-5 TRBV4-1 CASSRSDRNNQPQHF
NA TRBJ2-2 TRBV7-8 CASSFGSRNTGELFF
NA TRBJ1-5 TRBV28 CASLSSNQPQHF
TRBD2 TRBJ2-5 TRBV15 CATMQTSGRESQETQYF
NA TRBJ2-7 TRBV4-1 CASSQPEGASSYEQYF
TRBD2 TRBJ2-2 TRBV28 CASSPSGRATGELFF
TRBD1 TRBJ2-3 TRBV2 CASRTGTETDTQYF